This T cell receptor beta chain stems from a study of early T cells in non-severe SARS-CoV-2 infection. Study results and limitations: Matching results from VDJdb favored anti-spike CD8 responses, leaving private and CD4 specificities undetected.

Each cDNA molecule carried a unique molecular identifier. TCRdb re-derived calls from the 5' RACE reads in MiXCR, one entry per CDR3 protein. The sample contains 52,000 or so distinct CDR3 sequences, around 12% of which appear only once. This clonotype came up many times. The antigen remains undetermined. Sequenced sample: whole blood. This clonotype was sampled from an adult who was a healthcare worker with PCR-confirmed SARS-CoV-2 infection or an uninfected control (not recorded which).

The CDR3 nucleotides are TGTGCCAGCTCACCACGGAACACCGGTAATGAAAAACTGTTTTTT. This encodes CASSPRNTGNEKLFF. The chain links TRBV18 to TRBJ1-4; D is ambiguous. The V end lost 1 base, the J end lost 4 bases, and 10 bases lay between the germline ends. In germline, CDR1 is KGHSH, CDR2 LQKENI. The CDR3 covers 15 residues.